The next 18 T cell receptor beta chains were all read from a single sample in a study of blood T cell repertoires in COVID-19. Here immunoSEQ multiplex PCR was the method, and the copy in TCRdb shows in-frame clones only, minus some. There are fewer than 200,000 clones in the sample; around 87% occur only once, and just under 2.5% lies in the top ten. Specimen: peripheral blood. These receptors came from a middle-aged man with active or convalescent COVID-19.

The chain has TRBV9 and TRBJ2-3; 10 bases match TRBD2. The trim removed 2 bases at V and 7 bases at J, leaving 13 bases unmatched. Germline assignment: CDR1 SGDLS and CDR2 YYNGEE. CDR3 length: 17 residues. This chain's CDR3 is CASSVWEGLAKLHTQYF. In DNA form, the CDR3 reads TGTGCCAGCAGCGTCTGGGAGGGACTAGCGAAGCTCCATACGCAGTATTTT.

This CDR3 is CASTQGGGTQYF. The CDR3 DNA reads TGTGCCAGCACCCAGGGAGGGGGGACCCAGTACTTC. This sequence joins TRBV14 and TRBJ2-5; possible D gene TRBD2, 7 bases. Germline CDR1 and CDR2: SGHDN and FVKESK. This CDR3 has 12 residues. The V end lost 7 bases, the J end lost 7 bases, and 13 bases lay between the germline ends.

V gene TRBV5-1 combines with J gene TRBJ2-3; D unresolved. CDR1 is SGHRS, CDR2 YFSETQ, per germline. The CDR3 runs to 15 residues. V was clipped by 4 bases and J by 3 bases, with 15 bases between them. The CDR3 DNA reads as TGCGCCAGCAGCCTGAACCAGGCTGGTACAGATACGCAGTATTTT. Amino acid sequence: CASSLNQAGTDTQYF.

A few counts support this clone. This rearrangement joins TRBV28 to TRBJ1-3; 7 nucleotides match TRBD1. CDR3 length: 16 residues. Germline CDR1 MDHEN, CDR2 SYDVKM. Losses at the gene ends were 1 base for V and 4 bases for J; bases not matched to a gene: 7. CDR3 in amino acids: CASSLFQGVEGNTIYF. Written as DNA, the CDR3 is TGTGCCAGCAGTTTATTTCAGGGGGTGGAAGGAAACACCATATATTTT.

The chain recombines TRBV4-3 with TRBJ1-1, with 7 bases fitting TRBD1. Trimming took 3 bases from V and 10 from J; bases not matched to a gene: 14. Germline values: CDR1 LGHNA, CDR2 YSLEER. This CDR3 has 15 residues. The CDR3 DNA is TGCGCCAGCAGCCAGGGCATACGGACAGGCCTACGAGCTTTCTTT. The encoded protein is CASSQGIRTGLRAFF.

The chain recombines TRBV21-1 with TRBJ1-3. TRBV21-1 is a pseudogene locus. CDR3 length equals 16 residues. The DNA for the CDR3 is TGTGCCAGCAGCAAAGGTCGGGAGACTTGGGCAAACACCATATATTTT. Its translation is CASSKGRETWANTIYF.

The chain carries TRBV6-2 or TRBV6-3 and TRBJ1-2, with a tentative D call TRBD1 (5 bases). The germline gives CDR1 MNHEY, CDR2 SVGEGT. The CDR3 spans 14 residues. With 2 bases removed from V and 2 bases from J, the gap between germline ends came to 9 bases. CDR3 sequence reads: CASSYMGLNYGYTF. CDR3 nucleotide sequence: TGTGCCAGCAGTTACATGGGGCTCAACTATGGCTACACCTTC.

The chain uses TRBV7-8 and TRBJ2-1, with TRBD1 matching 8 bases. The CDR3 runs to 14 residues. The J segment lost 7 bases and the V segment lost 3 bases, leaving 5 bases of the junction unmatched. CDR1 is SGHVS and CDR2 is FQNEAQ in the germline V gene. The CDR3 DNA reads TGTGCCAGCAGCTTGGGGACAGGTGAGAATGAGCAGTTCTTC. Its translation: CASSLGTGENEQFF. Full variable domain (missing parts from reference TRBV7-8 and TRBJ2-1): GAGVSQSPRYKVAKRGQDVALRCDPISGHVSLFWYQQALGQGPEFLTYFQNEAQLDKSGLPSDRFFAERPEGSVSTLKIQRTQQEDSAVYLCASSLGTGENEQFFGPGTRLTVL.

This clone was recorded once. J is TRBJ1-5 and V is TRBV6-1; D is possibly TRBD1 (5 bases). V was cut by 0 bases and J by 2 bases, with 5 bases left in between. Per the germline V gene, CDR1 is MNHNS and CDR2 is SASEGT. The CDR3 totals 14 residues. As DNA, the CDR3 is TGTGCCAGCAGTGAAGCCAGGGGCAATCAGCCCCAGCATTTT. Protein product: CASSEARGNQPQHF.

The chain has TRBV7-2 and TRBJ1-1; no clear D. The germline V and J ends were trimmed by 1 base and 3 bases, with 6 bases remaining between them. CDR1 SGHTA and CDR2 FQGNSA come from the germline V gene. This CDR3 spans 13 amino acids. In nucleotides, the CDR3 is TGTGCCAGCAGCTTAGGGAGGTACACTGAAGCTTTCTTT. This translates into CASSLGRYTEAFF.

The CDR3 loop is CASVFDRFGETQYF. The DNA for the CDR3 is TGTGCCAGCGTCTTCGACAGATTTGGGGAGACCCAGTACTTC. The V call is TRBV2, the J call TRBJ2-5, with a possible D match to TRBD1 (5 bases). The CDR3 totals 14 residues. Trimming took 8 bases from V and 5 from J, leaving 18 bases between them. Germline loops: CDR1 SNHLY, CDR2 FYNNEI.

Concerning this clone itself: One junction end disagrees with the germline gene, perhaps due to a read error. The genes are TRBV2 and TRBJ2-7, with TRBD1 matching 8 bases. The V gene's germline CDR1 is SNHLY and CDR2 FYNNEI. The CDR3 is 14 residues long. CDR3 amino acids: CASSEGTGNYEQYF. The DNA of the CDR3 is TGTGCCAGCAGCGAAGGGACAGGCAACTACGAGCAGTACTTC. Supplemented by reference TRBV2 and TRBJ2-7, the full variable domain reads EPEVTQTPSHQVTQMGQEVILRCVPISNHLYFYWYRQILGQKVEFLVSFYNNEISEKSEIFDDQFSVERPDGSNFTLKIRSTKLEDSAMYFCASSEGTGNYEQYFGPGTRLTVT.

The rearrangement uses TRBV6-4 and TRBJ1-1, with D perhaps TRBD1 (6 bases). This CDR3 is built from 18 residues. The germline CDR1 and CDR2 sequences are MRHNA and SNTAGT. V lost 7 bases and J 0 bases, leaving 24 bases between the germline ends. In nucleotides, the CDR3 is TGTGCCAGCATCCAACCCCCGCGGGGGGCAGGCATGAACACTGAAGCTTTCTTT. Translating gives CASIQPPRGAGMNTEAFF.

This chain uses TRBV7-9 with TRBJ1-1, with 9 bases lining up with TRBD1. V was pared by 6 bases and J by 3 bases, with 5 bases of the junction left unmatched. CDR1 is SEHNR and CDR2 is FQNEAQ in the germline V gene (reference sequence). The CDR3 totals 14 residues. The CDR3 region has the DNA TGTGCCAGCAGGGGACAGGGCCGTGACACTGAAGCTTTCTTT. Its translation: CASRGQGRDTEAFF.

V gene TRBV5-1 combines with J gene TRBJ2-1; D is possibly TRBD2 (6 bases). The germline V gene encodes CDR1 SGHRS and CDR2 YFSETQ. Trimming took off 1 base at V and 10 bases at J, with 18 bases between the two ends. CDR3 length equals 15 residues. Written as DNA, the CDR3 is TGCGCCAGCAGCTTGAAGAGCGGGCCGGAGGTGGAGCAGTTCTTC. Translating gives CASSLKSGPEVEQFF.

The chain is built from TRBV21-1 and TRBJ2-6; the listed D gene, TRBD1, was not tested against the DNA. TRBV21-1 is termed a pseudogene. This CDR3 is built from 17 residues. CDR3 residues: CARVRDSSSSGANVLTF. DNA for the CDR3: TGTGCCAGAGTCCGGGACAGTAGTAGCTCTGGGGCCAACGTCCTGACTTTC.

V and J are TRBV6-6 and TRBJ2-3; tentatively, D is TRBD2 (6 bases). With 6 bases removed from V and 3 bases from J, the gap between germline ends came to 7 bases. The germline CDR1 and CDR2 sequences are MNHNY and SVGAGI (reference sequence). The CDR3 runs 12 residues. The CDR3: CASRGRTDTQYF. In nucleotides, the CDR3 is TGTGCCAGCAGGGGGAGGACAGATACGCAGTATTTT.

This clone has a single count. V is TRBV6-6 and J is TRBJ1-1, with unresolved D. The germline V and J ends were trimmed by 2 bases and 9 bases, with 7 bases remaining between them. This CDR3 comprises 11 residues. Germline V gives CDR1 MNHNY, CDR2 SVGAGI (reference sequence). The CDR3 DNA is TGTGCCAGCAGTTACCAGTTCCAAGCTTTCTTT. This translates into CASSYQFQAFF.